This entry describes one T cell receptor beta chain. A second roughly 6 to 12 cycle PCR used barcoded and J-beta primers. TCRdb ran MiXCR on the 5' RACE reads and lists one entry per CDR3 protein. This table holds 800,000 to 950,000 distinct CDR3 sequences, under 35% found once. The source of the sample is a study of blood T cells in healthy people across ages. CDR1 and CDR2 (germline): LNHNV, YYDKDF (reference sequence). Between the trimmed V and J ends, which lost 0 bases and 4 bases, there was a span of 16 bases. CDR3 length: 17 amino acids. In addition, the sample was reused for a study of T cells of mothers and their children.

This receptor was obtained from a woman in her 40s in good health. Material for sequencing was blood. The chain is built from TRBV15 and TRBJ2-1; unclear D gene. The CDR3 DNA follows: TGTGCCACCAGCAGAGAAATAGGAGCCCTACGGTACAATGAGCAGTTCTTC. Its protein is CATSREIGALRYNEQFF.